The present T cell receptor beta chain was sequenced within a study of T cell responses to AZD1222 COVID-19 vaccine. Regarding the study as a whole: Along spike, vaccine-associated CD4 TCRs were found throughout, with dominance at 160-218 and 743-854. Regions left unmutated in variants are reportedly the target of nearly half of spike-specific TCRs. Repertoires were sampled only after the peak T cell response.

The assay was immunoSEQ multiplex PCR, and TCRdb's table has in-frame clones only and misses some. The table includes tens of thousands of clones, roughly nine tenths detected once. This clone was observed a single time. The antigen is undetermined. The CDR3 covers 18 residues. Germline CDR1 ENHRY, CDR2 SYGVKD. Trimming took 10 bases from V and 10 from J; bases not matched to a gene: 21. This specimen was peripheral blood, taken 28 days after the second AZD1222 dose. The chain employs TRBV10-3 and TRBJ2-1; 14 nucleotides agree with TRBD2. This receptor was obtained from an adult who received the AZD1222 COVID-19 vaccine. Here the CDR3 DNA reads TGTGCCACAAACGGGGGGACTAGCGGGAGTTATGGTGTTTCGGAGCAGTTCTTC. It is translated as CATNGGTSGSYGVSEQFF.